A single sample is the source of the 16 T cell receptor beta chains below, sequenced in a study of T cell repertoires in cytomegalovirus infection. TCRdb used MiXCR to reprocess the reads, holding one entry per CDR3 protein. The table has approximately 770,000 distinct CDR3 sequences, 25% to 30% seen once; the top ten hold around 14%. These TCRs' antigens remain unknown. Sequenced material: cultured CD8+ T cells from PBMCs, taken from culture after CMV antigen stimulation. These receptors came from a human donor in good health (CMV status not recorded). Some clones in this sample may be carry-over from other donors' samples.

DNA of the CDR3: TGTGCCAGCAGCACCCCGACTAGCGGGGGAGAGACCCAGTACTTC. This translates into CASSTPTSGGETQYF. V usage is TRBV7-9 and J usage is TRBJ2-5, with TRBD2 matching 12 bases. CDR1 SEHNR and CDR2 FQNEAQ come from the germline V gene (reference sequence). The CDR3 has 15 residues. J was trimmed by 4 bases and V by 5 bases; bases with no gene match: 5.

The chain carries TRBV14 and TRBJ2-1; D gene ambiguous. CDR1 is SGHDN, CDR2 FVKESK, per germline. The length of the CDR3 is 19 residues. Trimming left V 1 base short and J 1 base short, with 20 bases between. The CDR3 DNA reads as TGTGCCAGCAGCCAAGGTACTATGAGAGGATGGGATTCCTACAATGAGCAGTTCTTC. Translation: CASSQGTMRGWDSYNEQFF.

This clonotype was seen a few times. The rearrangement joins TRBV6-5 to TRBJ2-2, with D possibly matching TRBD1 (5 bases). CDR1 and CDR2 from the germline V gene are MNHEY and SVGAGI. Trimming left V 5 bases short and J 1 base short, with 14 bases between. CDR3 length equals 16 residues. The CDR3 coding sequence is TGTGCCAGCAGTCCTGGGGCATTATTGAACACCGGGGAGCTGTTTTTT. Translation gives CASSPGALLNTGELFF.

There are a few counts of this clonotype. The chain links TRBV7-3 to TRBJ2-2; TRBD1 matches at 8 bases. V lost 3 bases and J lost 3; bases outside the gene matches: 6. The CDR3 sequence is 16 residues long. From germline, CDR1 is SGHTA and CDR2 FQGTGA. CDR3 sequence reads: CASSFGEQGDTGELFF. The CDR3 region has the DNA TGTGCCAGCAGCTTTGGGGAACAGGGGGACACCGGGGAGCTGTTTTTT. The full variable domain, in which reference TRBV7-3 and TRBJ2-2 provide the parts outside the CDR3, is GAGVSQTPSNKVTEKGKYVELRCDPISGHTALYWYRQSLGQGPEFLIYFQGTGAADDSGLPNDRFFAVRPEGSVSTLKIQRTERGDSAVYLCASSFGEQGDTGELFFGEGSRLTVL.

This clonotype was seen a handful of times. The V gene is TRBV27, the J gene TRBJ2-1; 9 bases agree with TRBD1. After removal of 5 bases from V and 5 bases from J, the junction contained 7 bases not matched to a gene. CDR1 MNHEY and CDR2 SMNVEV come from the germline V gene (reference sequence). This CDR3 region has 15 residues. Here the CDR3 DNA reads TGTGCCAGCAGTCTTACAGGGGGCCGGCACAATGAGCAGTTCTTC. Encoded protein: CASSLTGGRHNEQFF.

V and J are TRBV20-1 and TRBJ2-5; D is unresolved. Germline CDR1 DFQATT, CDR2 SNEGSKA (reference sequence). Trimming shortened V by 0 bases and J by 2 bases, and 13 bases separated the two germline ends. The CDR3 runs 15 residues. CDR3 sequence reads: CSARDPKEYQETQYF. CDR3 nucleotide sequence: TGCAGTGCTAGAGATCCGAAGGAGTATCAAGAGACCCAGTACTTC.

This clonotype was picked up many times. This chain uses TRBV12-5 with TRBJ1-2; D is unresolved. CDR1 is LGHNT, CDR2 FRNRAP, per germline. Trimming took off 8 bases at V and 1 base at J, with 11 bases between the two ends. CDR3 length equals 13 residues. In DNA form, the CDR3 reads TGTGCTAGTTCGGGAGATTTTAACTATGGCTACACCTTC. Protein: CASSGDFNYGYTF.

The rearrangement joins TRBV27 to TRBJ1-5; TRBD1 is a possible D gene (5 bases). Germline lookup yields CDR1 MNHEY and CDR2 SMNVEV (reference sequence). This CDR3 region has 15 residues. Trimming cost V 5 bases and J 1 base, with 12 bases left between them. The CDR3 DNA reads TGTGCCAGCAGTCCCTTTTGGACAAGCAATCAGCCCCAGCATTTT. Protein: CASSPFWTSNQPQHF.

The chain links TRBV12-5 to TRBJ2-3; 9 bases are a match to TRBD1. J gave up 2 bases and V 1 base, and 4 bases lay outside the gene matches. The CDR3 length is 16 residues. From germline, CDR1 is LGHNT and CDR2 FRNRAP. This CDR3 is CASGLAHRGLTDTQYF. The CDR3 nucleotides read TGTGCTAGTGGTTTGGCTCACAGGGGGCTCACAGATACGCAGTATTTT.

The chain has TRBV7-9 and TRBJ2-5; D remains ambiguous. Germline V gives CDR1 SEHNR, CDR2 FQNEAQ (reference sequence). Between the trimmed V and J ends, which lost 4 bases and 5 bases, there was a span of 17 bases. The CDR3 has 15 residues. CDR3 sequence (DNA): TGTGCCAGCAGCTCTGAGACGGACCACTGGGAGACCCAGTACTTC. Protein product: CASSSETDHWETQYF.

This sequence joins TRBV19 and TRBJ1-5, with no clear D. Germline V gives CDR1 LNHDA, CDR2 SQIVND (reference sequence). V shed 8 bases and J shed 3 bases, with 14 bases lying between them. The CDR3 has 14 residues. The DNA of the CDR3 is TGTGCCAGTGCAGATCTTTCTAACAATCAGCCCCAGCATTTT. It codes for CASADLSNNQPQHF. Full variable domain (outside the CDR3, taken from reference TRBV19 and TRBJ1-5): DGGITQSPKYLFRKEGQNVTLSCEQNLNHDAMYWYRQDPGQGLRLIYYSQIVNDFQKGDIAEGYSVSREKKESFPLTVTSAQKNPTAFYLCASADLSNNQPQHFGDGTRLSIL.

The CDR3 DNA reads TGTGCCAGCAGCTTAGGAAACAGGGGGCTTGATGAAAAACTGTTTTTT. Protein sequence: CASSLGNRGLDEKLFF. The V and J genes are TRBV7-6 and TRBJ1-4; 9 nucleotides line up with TRBD1. The CDR3 runs 16 residues. The ends lost 1 base at V and 6 bases at J; junction bases unmatched: 6. From germline, CDR1 is SGHVS and CDR2 FNYEAQ.

The J gene is TRBJ1-2, the V gene TRBV2; weak D call: TRBD1 (5 bases). The CDR3 covers 14 residues. Trimming took off 5 bases at V and 6 bases at J, with 16 bases between the two ends. CDR1 is SNHLY, CDR2 FYNNEI, per germline. In nucleotides, the CDR3 is TGTGCCAGCAGTTTGGGCCGGGGCGGGGATGGCTACACCTTC. This encodes CASSLGRGGDGYTF.

Here the CDR3 reads CASIHRLRTGREYGYTF. DNA of the CDR3: TGTGCCAGCATCCATCGCTTGAGGACAGGTCGAGAGTACGGCTACACCTTC. J is TRBJ1-2 and V is TRBV6-2 or TRBV6-3; 7 positions match TRBD1. Germline assignment: CDR1 MNHEY and CDR2 SVGEGT. With 7 bases clipped from V and 8 bases from J, the junction kept 22 bases outside the gene matches. There are 17 residues in the CDR3.

This clonotype was observed a handful of times. The chain recombines TRBV7-9 with TRBJ1-2; D is possibly TRBD1 (6 bases). The CDR3 spans 16 residues. Germline lookup yields CDR1 SEHNR and CDR2 FQNEAQ (reference sequence). Trimming took off 5 bases at V and 5 bases at J, with 21 bases between the two ends. The CDR3 region is CASSATGEAPFYGYTF. The CDR3 DNA reads TGTGCCAGCAGCGCGACAGGAGAGGCCCCGTTTTATGGCTACACCTTC.

V gene TRBV7-6 combines with J gene TRBJ2-5; 7 bases align to TRBD1. In germline, CDR1 is SGHVS, CDR2 FNYEAQ. This CDR3 region has 14 residues. With 1 base clipped from V and 4 bases from J, the junction kept 3 bases outside the gene matches. CDR3 protein: CASSLEGGRETQYF. In nucleotides, the CDR3 is TGTGCCAGCAGCTTAGAAGGGGGCCGAGAGACCCAGTACTTC.